What follows describes a single T cell receptor (beta chain). Original handling: The assay estimated nucleated cells by amplifying reference gene primers. The protocol was immunoSEQ multiplex PCR, while the TCRdb copy is restricted to in-frame clones and leaves out a portion. D and trimming were read from the DNA, whereas the V and J calls and clone size are those reported in that table. The repertoire holds 400,000 to 500,000 clones, 85% to 90% seen once, with around 1.9% in the top ten. This record comes from a study of blood T cell repertoires in COVID-19. Individuals aged about 18 to 90 years were recruited from some 26 US areas. The sample comprised PBMCs or T cells enriched from blood (not recorded which). The clonotype originates from a woman aged 40 to 55 who had recovered from COVID-19.

CDR3 nucleotides: TGTGCCAGCAGTTACGAGGGGGGGGCCTCTGGAAACACCATATATTTT. Amino acids: CASSYEGGASGNTIYF. J is TRBJ1-3 and V is TRBV6-5; D may be TRBD1 (6 bases). The V end lost 2 bases, the J end lost 0 bases, and 11 bases lay between the germline ends. Germline assignment: CDR1 MNHEY and CDR2 SVGAGI. The CDR3 is 16 residues long.